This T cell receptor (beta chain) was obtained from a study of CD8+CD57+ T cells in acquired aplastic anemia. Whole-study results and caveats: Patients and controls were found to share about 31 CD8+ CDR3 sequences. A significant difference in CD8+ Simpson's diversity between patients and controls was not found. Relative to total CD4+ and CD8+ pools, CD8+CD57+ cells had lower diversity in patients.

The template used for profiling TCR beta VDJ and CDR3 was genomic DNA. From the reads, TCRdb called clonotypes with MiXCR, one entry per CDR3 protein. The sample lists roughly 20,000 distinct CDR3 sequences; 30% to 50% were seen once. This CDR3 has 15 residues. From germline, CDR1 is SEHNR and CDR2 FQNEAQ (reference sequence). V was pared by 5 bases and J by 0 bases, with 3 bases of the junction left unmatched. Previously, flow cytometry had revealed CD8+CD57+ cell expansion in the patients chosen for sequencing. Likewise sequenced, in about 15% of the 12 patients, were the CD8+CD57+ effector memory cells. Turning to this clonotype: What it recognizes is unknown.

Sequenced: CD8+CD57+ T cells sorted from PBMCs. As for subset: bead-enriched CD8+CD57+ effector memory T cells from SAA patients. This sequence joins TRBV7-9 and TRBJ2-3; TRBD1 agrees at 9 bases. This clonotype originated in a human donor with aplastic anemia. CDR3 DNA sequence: TGTGCCAGCAGCCCCACAGGGGGCAGCACAGATACGCAGTATTTT. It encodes CASSPTGGSTDTQYF.